This TCR beta chain was retrieved from a study of blood T cell repertoires in COVID-19. The overall study: COVID-19 samples, acute and convalescent, were from the United States, Italy and Spain.

In assigning cohorts, the study relied on participant-reported clinical history. This clone was seen a handful of times. In germline, CDR1 is SNHLY, CDR2 FYNNEI. The CDR3 length is 14 residues. Trimming cost V 6 bases and J 9 bases, with 15 bases left between them. Per the original methods: Amplification from reference gene primers served as the basis for estimated nucleated cell counts. Profiled with immunoSEQ multiplex PCR; TCRdb holds only in-frame clones, not every one. V and J calls and clone size follow that table, whereas D and trimming were derived from the DNA. The data show approximately 250,000 clones, around 89% seen once.

V is TRBV2 and J is TRBJ1-6; possible D gene TRBD1, 6 bases. Sequencing was performed on PBMCs or T cells enriched from blood (not recorded which). The receptor's source is a woman aged 25-40 years who had recovered from COVID-19. The chain's CDR3 is CASRMNRVVSPLHF. CDR3 nucleotides: TGTGCCAGCAGGATGAACAGGGTGGTTTCACCCCTCCACTTT.